The clone carrying this T cell receptor (beta chain) was recorded a few times. Its antigen is undetermined. The investigators reverse transcribed all of the isolated RNA, so they sequenced expressed TCRB transcripts. Assay: immunoSEQ multiplex PCR; the TCRdb copy retains only in-frame clones and omits some. The sample has about 150,000 clones; 40% to 60% are singletons. These data originate in a study of beta chain features in type 1 diabetes. This CDR3 spans 11 amino acids. Germline CDR1 SGHAT, CDR2 FQNNGV. V was clipped by 1 base and J by 6 bases, with 4 bases between them. General observations from the study: Reads derived from cDNA could over-represent cells showing high TCR expression.

This sequence originates from a man between 18 and 29 years old in good health. The chain combines TRBV11-2 with TRBJ2-7; D gene unclear. Material: Tregs from blood. Written as DNA, the CDR3 is TGTGCCAGCAGCTTAGTCGTCGAGCAGTACTTC. Amino acids: CASSLVVEQYF.